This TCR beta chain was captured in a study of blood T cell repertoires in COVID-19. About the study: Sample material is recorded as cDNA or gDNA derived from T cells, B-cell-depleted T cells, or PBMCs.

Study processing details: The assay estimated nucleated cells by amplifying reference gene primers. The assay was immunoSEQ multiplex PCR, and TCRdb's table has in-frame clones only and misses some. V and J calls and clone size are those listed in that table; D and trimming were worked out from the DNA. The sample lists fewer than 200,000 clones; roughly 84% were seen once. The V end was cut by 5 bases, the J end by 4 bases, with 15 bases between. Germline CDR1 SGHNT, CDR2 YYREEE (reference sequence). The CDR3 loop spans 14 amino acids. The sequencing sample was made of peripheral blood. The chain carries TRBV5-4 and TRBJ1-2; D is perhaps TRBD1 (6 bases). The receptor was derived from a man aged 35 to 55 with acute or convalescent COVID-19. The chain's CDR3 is CASRYAGTFYGYTF. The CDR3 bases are TGTGCCAGCAGATACGCCGGGACATTCTATGGCTACACCTTC.